The clone carrying this TCR beta chain was counted many times. These data come from a study of T-cell reconstitution after alpha-beta-depleted transplantation in children. CDR1 is SGHKS and CDR2 is YYEKEE in the germline V gene (reference sequence). The V end was cut by 4 bases, the J end by 5 bases, with 15 bases between. There are 15 residues in the CDR3. Preparation of the TCRbeta library used unique molecular identifiers. In TCRdb, the PCR reads were re-called with MiXCR into one record per CDR3 protein. The sample carries approximately 400,000 distinct CDR3 sequences, approximately 10% recorded once.

The chain joins TRBV5-5 to TRBJ2-2; D is ambiguous. The sample was PBMCs from the stem cell graft donor, taken from the stem cell graft. This clonotype was obtained from a human donor who donated a stem cell graft to a child with acute myeloid leukemia. The CDR3 nucleotides read TGTGCCAGCAGCGTTGACGGCTACCCTACCGGGGAGCTGTTTTTT. This translates into CASSVDGYPTGELFF.